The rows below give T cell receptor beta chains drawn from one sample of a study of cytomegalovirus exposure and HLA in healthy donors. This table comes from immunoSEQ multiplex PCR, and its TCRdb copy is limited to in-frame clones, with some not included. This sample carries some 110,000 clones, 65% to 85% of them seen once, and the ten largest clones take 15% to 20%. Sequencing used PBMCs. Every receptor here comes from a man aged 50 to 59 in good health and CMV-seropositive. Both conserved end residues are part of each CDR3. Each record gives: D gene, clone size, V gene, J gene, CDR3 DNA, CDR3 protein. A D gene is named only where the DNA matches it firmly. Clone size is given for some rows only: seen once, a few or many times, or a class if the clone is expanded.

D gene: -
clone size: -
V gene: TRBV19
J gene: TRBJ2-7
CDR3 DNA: TGTGCCAGTAGAGAAGGGCGGGATGACTACGAGCAGTACTTC
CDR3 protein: CASREGRDDYEQYF

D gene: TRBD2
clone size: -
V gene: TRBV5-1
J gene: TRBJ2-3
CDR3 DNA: TGCGCCAGCAGCTTGGCGGGACTAGCGGGGGGGCCAGGAGGCACAGATACGCAGTATTTT
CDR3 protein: CASSLAGLAGGPGGTDTQYF

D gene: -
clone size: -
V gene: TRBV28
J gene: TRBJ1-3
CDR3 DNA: TGTGCCAGCAAGGCTGACGGGGGCTCTGGAAACACCATATATTTT
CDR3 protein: CASKADGGSGNTIYF

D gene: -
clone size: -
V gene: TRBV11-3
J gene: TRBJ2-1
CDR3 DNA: TGTGCCAGCAGCTCGGACTACCTTCTCAATGAGCAGTTCTTC
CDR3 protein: CASSSDYLLNEQFF

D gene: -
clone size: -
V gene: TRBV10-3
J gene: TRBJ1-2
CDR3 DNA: TGTGCCATCGCTTTGACAGCTAACTATGGCTACACCTTC
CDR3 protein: CAIALTANYGYTF

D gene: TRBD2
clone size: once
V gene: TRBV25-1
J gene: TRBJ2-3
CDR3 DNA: TGTGCCAGCAGTGAATGGACTAGCGGGAAAACAGATACGCAGTATTTT
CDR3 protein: CASSEWTSGKTDTQYF

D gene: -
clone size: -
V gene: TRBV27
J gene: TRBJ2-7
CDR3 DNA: TGTGCCAGCAGTTTAAAAGGAGGCGAGCAGTACTTC
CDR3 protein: CASSLKGGEQYF

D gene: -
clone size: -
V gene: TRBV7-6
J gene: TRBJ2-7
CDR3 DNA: TGTGCCAGCAGCTCCCTAGGGGGGAGCGGGACAATCCCTATAGAGCAGTACTTC
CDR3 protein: CASSSLGGSGTIPIEQYF

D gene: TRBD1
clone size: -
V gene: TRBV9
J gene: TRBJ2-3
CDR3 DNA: TGTGCCAGCAGCGTGTATCGGCAGGGGGTTTTAGATACGCAGTATTTT
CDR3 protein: CASSVYRQGVLDTQYF

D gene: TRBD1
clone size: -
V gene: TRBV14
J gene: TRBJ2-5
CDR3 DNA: TGTGCCAGCAGCCAAGAGAGCACAGGGGGGTGGCGAGAGACCCAGTACTTC
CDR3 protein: CASSQESTGGWRETQYF

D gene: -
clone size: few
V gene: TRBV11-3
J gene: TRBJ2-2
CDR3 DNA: TGTGCCAGCAGCCCCCGCGGCGAGGGGAACACCGGGGAGCTGTTTTTT
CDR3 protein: CASSPRGEGNTGELFF

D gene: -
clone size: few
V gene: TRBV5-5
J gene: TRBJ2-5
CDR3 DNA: TGTGCCAGCAGCTTGGCAGGGGCCCAAGAGACCCAGTACTTC
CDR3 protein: CASSLAGAQETQYF

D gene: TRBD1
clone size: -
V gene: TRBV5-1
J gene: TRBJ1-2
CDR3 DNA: TGCGCCAGCAGCTTGGCCCAGGGGGCTAACTATGGCTACACCTTC
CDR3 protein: CASSLAQGANYGYTF

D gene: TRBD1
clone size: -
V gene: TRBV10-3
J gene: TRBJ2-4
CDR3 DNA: TGTGCCTCAGGGACAGGGTCCGAAAAAAGAGACTTC
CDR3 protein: CASGTGSEKRDF

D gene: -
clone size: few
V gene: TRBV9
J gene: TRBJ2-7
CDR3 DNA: TGTGCCAGCAGCGTAGGAGTGGGGGCTTCATACGAGCAGTACTTC
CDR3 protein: CASSVGVGASYEQYF

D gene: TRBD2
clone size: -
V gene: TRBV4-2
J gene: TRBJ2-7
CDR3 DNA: TGTGCCAGCAGCCAAGCCCGGACTAGCGGGAGTTCCTACGAGCAGTACTTC
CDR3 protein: CASSQARTSGSSYEQYF

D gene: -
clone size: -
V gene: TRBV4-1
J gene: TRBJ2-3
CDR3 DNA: TGCGCCAGCAGCCAAGGTACCGGGTTCACAGATACGCAGTATTTT
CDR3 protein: CASSQGTGFTDTQYF

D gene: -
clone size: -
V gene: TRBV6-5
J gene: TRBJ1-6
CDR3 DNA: TGTGCCAGCAGTTACGAGGCGATCGGCAATTCACCCCTCCACTTT
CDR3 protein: CASSYEAIGNSPLHF

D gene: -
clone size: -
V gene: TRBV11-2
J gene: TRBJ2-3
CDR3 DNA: TGTGCCAGCAGCTTAGCGGTACTAGCATGGACAGATACGCAGTATTTT
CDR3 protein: CASSLAVLAWTDTQYF

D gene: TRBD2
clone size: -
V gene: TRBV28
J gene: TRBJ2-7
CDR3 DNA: TGTGCCAGCAGCCCGACTAGCGGGACCCTTAACCCCTCCTACGAGCAGTACTTC
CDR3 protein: CASSPTSGTLNPSYEQYF

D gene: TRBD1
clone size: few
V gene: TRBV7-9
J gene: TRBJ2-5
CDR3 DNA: TGTGCCAGCAGCTTTCTACCGGGACAGGCTGAAGAGACCCAGTACTTC
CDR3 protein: CASSFLPGQAEETQYF

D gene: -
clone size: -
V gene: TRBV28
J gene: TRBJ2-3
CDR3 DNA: TGTGCCAGCAGTTTCCCCCCGGGTAGAGAAGATACGCAGTATTTT
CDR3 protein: CASSFPPGREDTQYF

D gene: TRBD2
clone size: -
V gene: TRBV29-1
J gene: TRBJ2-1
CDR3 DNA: TGCAGCGTTGAAAGGTCGGGGGGGATCAATGAGCAGTTCTTC
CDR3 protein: CSVERSGGINEQFF

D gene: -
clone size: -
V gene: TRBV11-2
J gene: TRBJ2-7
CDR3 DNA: TGTGCCAGCAGCTTAGATCCTAACGAGCAGTACTTC
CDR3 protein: CASSLDPNEQYF

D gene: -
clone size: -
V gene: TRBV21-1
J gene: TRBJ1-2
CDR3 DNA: TGTGCCAGCAGCAACCGATACAGTGGCTACACCTTC
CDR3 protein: CASSNRYSGYTF

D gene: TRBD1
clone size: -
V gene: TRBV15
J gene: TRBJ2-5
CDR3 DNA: TGTGCCACCAGCAGGACAGGGGCCCGAGAGACCCAGTACTTC
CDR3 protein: CATSRTGARETQYF

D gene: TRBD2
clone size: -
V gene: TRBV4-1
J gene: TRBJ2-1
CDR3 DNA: TGCGCCAGCAGCCAAGGGCCGACTAGCGGGGGTTTCAATGAGCAGTTCTTC
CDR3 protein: CASSQGPTSGGFNEQFF

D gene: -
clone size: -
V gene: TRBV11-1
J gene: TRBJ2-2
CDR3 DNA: TGTGCCAGCAGCTTACGGTTACCCGGTGCCGGGGAGCTGTTTTTT
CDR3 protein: CASSLRLPGAGELFF

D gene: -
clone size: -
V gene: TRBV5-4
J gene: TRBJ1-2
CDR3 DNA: TGTGCCAGCAGCTTGGCTGGCGGGAGGAACTATAGCTACACCTTC
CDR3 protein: CASSLAGGRNYSYTF

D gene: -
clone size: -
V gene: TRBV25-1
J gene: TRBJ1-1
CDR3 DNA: TGTGCCAGCAGTGCTTTGAGGGGGTTCAGGGACACTGAAGCTTTCTTT
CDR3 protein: CASSALRGFRDTEAFF

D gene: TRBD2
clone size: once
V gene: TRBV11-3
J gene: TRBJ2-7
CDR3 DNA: TGTGCCAGCAGCTTCGGGCGGGGGGTCTACGAGCAGTACTTC
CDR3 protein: CASSFGRGVYEQYF

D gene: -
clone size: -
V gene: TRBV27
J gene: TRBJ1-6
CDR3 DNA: TGTGCCAGCAGCACTCCCTCAGGCAGATATAATTCACCCCTCCACTTT
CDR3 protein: CASSTPSGRYNSPLHF

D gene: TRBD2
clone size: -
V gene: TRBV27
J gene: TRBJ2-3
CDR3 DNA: TGTGCCAGCAGTCCTACCCTAGCGGGGGGGACAGATACGCAGTATTTT
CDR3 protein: CASSPTLAGGTDTQYF